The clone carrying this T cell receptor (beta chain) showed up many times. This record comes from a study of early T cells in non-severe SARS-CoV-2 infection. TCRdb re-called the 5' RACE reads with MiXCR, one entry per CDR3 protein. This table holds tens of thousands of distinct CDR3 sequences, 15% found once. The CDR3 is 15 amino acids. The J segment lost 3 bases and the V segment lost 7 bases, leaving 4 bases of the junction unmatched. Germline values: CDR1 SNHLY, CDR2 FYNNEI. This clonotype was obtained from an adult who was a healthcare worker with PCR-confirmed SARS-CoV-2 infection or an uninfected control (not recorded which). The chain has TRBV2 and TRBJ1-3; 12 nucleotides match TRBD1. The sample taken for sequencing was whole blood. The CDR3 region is CASKRDRGHGNTIYF. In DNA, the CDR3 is TGTGCCAGCAAAAGGGACAGGGGGCATGGAAACACCATATATTTT.